This passage covers 21 T cell receptor beta chains from one sample sequenced in a study of blood T cell repertoires in COVID-19. The repertoire was sequenced with immunoSEQ multiplex PCR; TCRdb's copy has only in-frame clones and lacks some. The table lists approximately 300,000 clones, over 75% of them singletons, with 1% in the top ten. The sequenced material came from peripheral blood. All receptors derive from a middle-aged man with active or convalescent COVID-19.

The chain is built from TRBV5-1 and TRBJ1-1; the match to TRBD1 covers 7 bases. Germline values: CDR1 SGHRS, CDR2 YFSETQ. The V segment lost 5 bases and the J segment 5 bases; nucleotides outside the gene matches: 9. CDR3 length: 14 residues. The CDR3 is CASRSGQDGTEAFF. For the CDR3, the DNA is TGCGCCAGCAGGTCCGGACAGGATGGGACTGAAGCTTTCTTT.

The V gene is TRBV3-1 (or the pseudogene TRBV3-2), the J gene TRBJ1-2; 8 positions match TRBD1. The V gene's germline CDR1 is LGHDT and CDR2 YNNKEL (reference sequence). There are 14 residues in the CDR3. The V segment lost 5 bases and the J segment 4 bases; nucleotides outside the gene matches: 6. CDR3 DNA sequence: TGTGCCAGCAGCACTACCGGGACAGGCTATGGCTACACCTTC. Encoded protein: CASSTTGTGYGYTF.

The V call is TRBV18, the J call TRBJ2-5, with D uncertain. CDR1 and CDR2 from the germline V gene are KGHSH and LQKENI. Trimming took 1 base from V and 5 from J, leaving 11 bases between them. The CDR3 sequence is 14 residues long. The CDR3 sequence is CASSPRQTGETQYF. CDR3 bases: TGTGCCAGCTCACCACGCCAAACCGGGGAGACCCAGTACTTC.

The chain recombines TRBV5-1 with TRBJ2-2; TRBD2 might be the D (7 bases). Per the germline V gene, CDR1 is SGHRS and CDR2 is YFSETQ. The V end was cut by 4 bases, the J end by 6 bases, with 16 bases between. The CDR3 contains 15 residues. The CDR3, as DNA: TGCGCCAGCAGCGTGACAGGAGGGGGGGCCGGGGAGCTGTTTTTT. Residues: CASSVTGGGAGELFF.

The chain uses TRBV28 and TRBJ2-7; D call uncertain. The germline CDR1 and CDR2 sequences are MDHEN and SYDVKM. This CDR3 comprises 15 residues. Between the trimmed V and J ends, which lost 2 bases and 3 bases, there was a span of 14 bases. CDR3 in DNA: TGTGCCAGCAGTTTACCCCGGCAGAGGATCTACGAGCAGTACTTC. Translating it yields CASSLPRQRIYEQYF.

Points on this clone: At the DNA level, this CDR3 is encoded by other sequences in the same sample as well. V gene TRBV28 combines with J gene TRBJ2-7; no definite D call. The V gene lost 5 bases and the J gene lost 3 bases, with 8 bases spanning the gap. The V gene's germline CDR1 is MDHEN and CDR2 SYDVKM. This CDR3 has 12 amino acids. The CDR3, as DNA: TGTGCCAGCAGTCCCCCTTACTACGAGCAGTACTTC. Protein: CASSPPYYEQYF.

The chain has TRBV7-8 and TRBJ1-5; possible D gene TRBD1, 5 bases. The germline V gene has CDR1 SGHVS and CDR2 FQNEAQ. The CDR3 extends over 17 amino acids. V shed 5 bases and J shed 4 bases, with 21 bases lying between them. The CDR3: CASSPSPGGVWNQPQHF. The CDR3 coding sequence is TGTGCCAGCAGCCCCTCCCCGGGGGGGGTTTGGAATCAGCCCCAGCATTTT.

The chain couples TRBV18 to TRBJ1-2, with TRBD1 matching 7 bases. Germline-derived CDR1 and CDR2 are KGHSH and LQKENI. This CDR3 has 16 residues. V gave up 6 bases and J gave up 8 bases; unmatched junction bases: 18. The chain's CDR3 is CASSPVATGIDVGYTF. CDR3 DNA sequence: TGTGCCAGCTCCCCCGTGGCGACAGGGATCGACGTGGGCTACACCTTC.

This clone was observed once. Other DNA sequences in the same sample also yield this CDR3. The chain has TRBV29-1 and TRBJ2-6, with D perhaps matching TRBD1 (5 bases). Per germline, CDR1 SQVTM and CDR2 ANQGSEA. The ends were cut back, 6 bases at V and 1 base at J, with 7 bases in the middle. The CDR3 covers 13 residues. CDR3 protein: CSVDSSGANVLTF. CDR3 nucleotide sequence: TGCAGCGTAGACAGTTCTGGGGCCAACGTCCTGACTTTC.

V usage is TRBV28 and J usage is TRBJ1-4, with D possibly TRBD1 on 5 matching bases. The CDR3 sequence is 15 residues long. V was pared by 3 bases and J by 8 bases, with 16 bases between. The germline V gene has CDR1 MDHEN and CDR2 SYDVKM. CDR3 in amino acids: CASSFPLGSGEKLFF. The CDR3 DNA is TGTGCCAGCAGTTTTCCCCTTGGCTCAGGGGAAAAACTGTTTTTT.

This chain uses TRBV5-4 with TRBJ2-5; 9 bases match TRBD2. This CDR3 spans 14 amino acids. The ends lost 0 bases at V and 4 bases at J; junction bases unmatched: 1. CDR1 and CDR2 (germline): SGHNT, YYREEE (reference sequence). The CDR3 spells CASSLELAGETQYF. The CDR3 nucleotides are TGTGCCAGCAGCTTGGAACTAGCGGGAGAGACCCAGTACTTC.

The chain recombines TRBV28 with TRBJ1-1, with D perhaps TRBD1 (6 bases). The CDR3 covers 19 residues. V lost 6 bases, J lost 5 bases, and 31 bases lay in between. Germline loops: CDR1 MDHEN, CDR2 SYDVKM. CDR3 protein: CASRREWFWEQGEETEAFF. In DNA form, the CDR3 reads TGTGCCAGCAGGCGTGAATGGTTTTGGGAACAGGGCGAAGAAACTGAAGCTTTCTTT.

This clone appeared once. V is TRBV18 and J is TRBJ2-2; D uncertain. The CDR3 spans 18 residues. The germline CDR1 and CDR2 sequences are KGHSH and LQKENI. V lost 4 bases, J lost 0 bases, and 18 bases lay in between. The CDR3 region is CASSRGSQSASNTGELFF. The CDR3 DNA is TGTGCCAGCTCACGCGGTTCTCAGAGTGCCTCGAACACCGGGGAGCTGTTTTTT.

The J gene is TRBJ2-5, the V gene TRBV5-6, with TRBD1 identical over 9 bases. Trimming removed 2 bases from V and 4 bases from J; junction bases left unmatched: 3. The CDR3 loop spans 14 amino acids. Per germline, CDR1 SGHDT and CDR2 YYEEEE. The CDR3, as DNA: TGTGCCAGCAGCTTCGGGACAGGGCCAGAGACCCAGTACTTC. Translating gives CASSFGTGPETQYF.

This rearrangement joins TRBV19 to TRBJ1-6, with D possibly being TRBD1 (6 bases). CDR1 and CDR2 from the germline V gene are LNHDA and SQIVND (reference sequence). Between the trimmed V and J ends, which lost 6 bases and 0 bases, there was a span of 12 bases. This CDR3 has 16 amino acids. The CDR3 sequence: CASRTLQGSYNSPLHF. CDR3 nucleotide sequence: TGTGCCAGTAGAACCTTACAGGGCTCCTATAATTCACCCCTCCACTTT.

The chain carries TRBV2 and TRBJ1-4; D not resolved. The CDR3 extends over 16 amino acids. V lost 8 bases, J lost 0 bases, and 16 bases lay in between. CDR1 is SNHLY and CDR2 is FYNNEI in the germline V gene. DNA for the CDR3: TGTGCCAGCTACTCTAGGGAGGACCCAACTAATGAAAAACTGTTTTTT. It codes for CASYSREDPTNEKLFF.

The V call is TRBV29-1, the J call TRBJ1-1; D is undetermined. Germline loops: CDR1 SQVTM, CDR2 ANQGSEA. Trimming took 6 bases from V and 4 from J, leaving 15 bases between them. The CDR3 runs 13 residues. Here the CDR3 DNA reads TGCAGCGTCAGGAGGGTGTCGGGCACTGAAGCTTTCTTT. Translating it yields CSVRRVSGTEAFF.

V is TRBV3-1 (or the pseudogene TRBV3-2) and J is TRBJ2-1, with a tentative D call TRBD1 (6 bases). Per germline, CDR1 LGHDT and CDR2 YNNKEL (reference sequence). CDR3 length: 14 residues. V was shortened by 2 bases and J by 9 bases, with 14 bases between the two germline ends. CDR3 sequence (DNA): TGTGCCAGCAGCCAACCCAAGGGGGTAGGTGAGCAGTTCTTC. Protein product: CASSQPKGVGEQFF.

The chain employs TRBV24-1 and TRBJ1-4, with 7 bases identical to TRBD1. The CDR3 runs to 15 residues. The V gene's germline CDR1 is KGHDR and CDR2 SFDVKD. J lost 0 bases, V lost 3 bases, and 0 bases had no gene match. CDR3 sequence: CATSDTGATNEKLFF. In nucleotides, the CDR3 is TGTGCCACCAGTGATACAGGGGCAACTAATGAAAAACTGTTTTTT.

V gene TRBV7-9 combines with J gene TRBJ2-1; the D gene is possibly TRBD1 (7 bases). Looked up from germline, CDR1 is SEHNR and CDR2 is FQNEAQ (reference sequence). The CDR3 is 15 amino acids. The V end was cut by 2 bases, the J end by 3 bases, with 11 bases between. The CDR3: CASSLFQGGYNEQFF. Written as DNA, the CDR3 is TGTGCCAGCAGCTTATTCCAGGGGGGCTACAATGAGCAGTTCTTC.

The V call is TRBV2, the J call TRBJ2-1, with D hard to call. V was shortened by 4 bases and J by 3 bases, with 7 bases between the two germline ends. The length of the CDR3 is 13 residues. Germline V CDR1 and CDR2: SNHLY, FYNNEI. The CDR3 loop reads CASSVNSYNEQFF. CDR3 bases: TGTGCCAGCAGTGTGAACAGCTACAATGAGCAGTTCTTC.